The T cell receptor beta chain under discussion was sequenced for a study of PD-L1 blockade in urothelial cancer. Sequencing was performed with immunoSEQ multiplex PCR; in TCRdb, only in-frame clones are kept and a portion is missing. Among more than 45,000 clones listed, more than 75% were seen once. The CDR3 is 13 amino acids. CDR1 is SQVTM and CDR2 is ANQGSEA in the germline V gene. V shed 3 bases and J 2 bases; nucleotides not matched to a gene: 1. The TCR comes from a man aged 55 to 70 with urothelial cancer. The sequencing here drew on PBMCs, taken around atezolizumab (anti-PD-L1) treatment. The chain couples TRBV29-1 to TRBJ2-5; TRBD2 agrees at 9 bases. The CDR3 sequence: CSVDAGGQETQYF. For the CDR3, the DNA is TGCAGCGTTGACGCGGGAGGGCAAGAGACCCAGTACTTC.